Detailed here is one T cell receptor (beta chain). Its antigen is not known. Deletions cut 8 bases from V and 7 bases from J, with 17 bases between. This CDR3 region has 13 residues. The germline V gene encodes CDR1 MNHEY and CDR2 SVGAGI. The protocol was immunoSEQ multiplex PCR, while the TCRdb copy is restricted to in-frame clones and leaves out a portion. The data hold 6,000 to 8,500 clones, with roughly 90% observed a single time. The sample belongs to a study of lymphopenia after photon versus proton radiotherapy. General study points: Better survival with proton therapy was suggested as possible, not demonstrated. Photon-treated patients lost naive T cells and TCR diversity; proton-treated stayed stable. After lymphocyte nadir, photon-treated repertoires showed oligoclonal expansion, especially CD8+ Temra.

This TCR derives from a man aged 60 to 69 with cholangiocarcinoma. The chain couples TRBV6-5 to TRBJ2-5; perhaps TRBD2 as D (6 bases). Specimen: peripheral blood, collected from a patient treated with photon-based radiotherapy. The CDR3 sequence: CASRLGQGGTQYF. CDR3 nucleotide sequence: TGTGCCAGCCGCCTGGGGCAGGGAGGGACCCAGTACTTC.